A selection of T cell receptor beta chains follows, all from one sample in a study of shared clonotypes between healthy human individuals. The table came from immunoSEQ multiplex PCR; TCRdb's copy has only in-frame clones and leaves some out. The sample carries approximately 1,500,000 clones, 95% to 99% recorded once. Sequenced material: naive CD4+ T cells sorted from blood. These receptor sequences come from a man between 25 and 39 years old in good health. Both conserved end residues are part of each CDR3. A D gene is named only where the DNA matches it firmly. A clone size is listed for some rows: how often the clone was seen (once, few, many), or a class if it is expanded.

CDR3: CASSHQGYSYEQYF
DNA: TGTGCCAGCAGCCATCAGGGGTATTCCTACGAGCAGTACTTC
V: TRBV14
length: 14
size: -
J: TRBJ2-7
D: -

CDR3: CASSYGTGRREAFF
DNA: TGTGCCAGCAGTTACGGGACAGGGAGGAGGGAAGCTTTCTTT
V: TRBV28
length: 14
size: -
J: TRBJ1-1
D: TRBD1

CDR3: CASSPGTSGSLADTQYF
DNA: TGCGCCAGCAGCCCTGGGACTAGCGGGAGTTTGGCAGATACGCAGTATTTT
V: TRBV5-1
length: 17
size: -
J: TRBJ2-3
D: TRBD2

CDR3: CASSSPLWGGANVLTF
DNA: TGTGCCAGCAGCTCTCCGCTCTGGGGTGGGGCCAACGTCCTGACTTTC
V: TRBV11-2
length: 16
size: -
J: TRBJ2-6
D: -

CDR3: CAIRSRGDQETQYF
DNA: TGTGCCATCAGATCGAGGGGGGATCAGGAGACCCAGTACTTC
V: TRBV10-3
length: 14
size: once
J: TRBJ2-5
D: -

CDR3: CASSAGQGLNYGYTF
DNA: TGTGCCAGCAGCGCAGGACAGGGTCTTAACTATGGCTACACCTTC
V: TRBV9
length: 15
size: -
J: TRBJ1-2
D: TRBD1

CDR3: CASSPRQGGLSYEQYF
DNA: TGTGCCAGCTCACCGCGGCAGGGAGGTTTATCCTACGAGCAGTACTTC
V: TRBV18
length: 16
size: -
J: TRBJ2-7
D: -

CDR3: CASSQGRFTEAFF
DNA: TGTGCCAGCAGCCAAGGACGGTTCACTGAAGCTTTCTTT
V: TRBV14
length: 13
size: -
J: TRBJ1-1
D: -

CDR3: CASSRDRITVYGYTF
DNA: TGTGCCAGCAGCCGGGACAGGATAACCGTCTATGGCTACACCTTC
V: TRBV28
length: 15
size: -
J: TRBJ1-2
D: TRBD1

CDR3: CASNPGGSTGELFF
DNA: TGTGCCAGCAACCCCGGGGGGAGCACCGGGGAGCTGTTTTTT
V: TRBV11-3
length: 14
size: -
J: TRBJ2-2
D: TRBD2

CDR3: CASSYRDEQYF
DNA: TGCGCCAGCAGCTACAGGGACGAGCAGTACTTC
V: TRBV5-1
length: 11
size: -
J: TRBJ2-7
D: -

CDR3: CASSQDRLAGEETQYF
DNA: TGCGCCAGCAGCCAAGATCGCCTAGCGGGAGAAGAGACCCAGTACTTC
V: TRBV4-3
length: 16
size: -
J: TRBJ2-5
D: TRBD2

CDR3: CASSYAENTEAFF
DNA: TGTGCCAGCAGTTACGCTGAGAACACTGAAGCTTTCTTT
V: TRBV6-5
length: 13
size: -
J: TRBJ1-1
D: -

CDR3: CASSYGGGETQYF
DNA: TGTGCCAGCAGTTACGGGGGAGGGGAGACCCAGTACTTC
V: TRBV6-6
length: 13
size: -
J: TRBJ2-5
D: TRBD2